The next 16 T cell receptor beta chains were all read from a single sample in a study of blood T cells in healthy people across ages (dated by TCRdb to about 2015). The library relied on 5' RACE. Sequenced on an Illumina HiSeq 2500. A second roughly 6 to 11 cycle PCR used a sample-barcoded 5' primer and a J-beta primer mix. In-frame beta chains were kept once TCRdb had trimmed the public reads at Q25 with fastp and called clones with MiXCR. Rows are combined by CDR3 protein, so each entry shows the most common genes and DNA. This sample comprises some 670,000 distinct CDR3 sequences, around 52% of them detected only once. Jointly, the top ten make up around an eighth of the sample. Sequencing used blood. The receptors shown here come from an elderly woman in good health.

The rearrangement uses TRBV2 and TRBJ2-1; 7 bases line up with TRBD1. CDR1 and CDR2 (germline): SNHLY, FYNNEI. V was clipped by 8 bases and J by 5 bases; unmatched bases: 9. This CDR3 comprises 14 residues. The CDR3 bases are TGTGCCAGCCGGGTAGGGGGCAAGAACAATGAGCAGTTCTTC. Amino acid sequence: CASRVGGKNNEQFF.

This clonotype was counted many times. This sequence joins TRBV5-1 and TRBJ1-1; 8 bases are a match to TRBD1. The CDR3 covers 15 residues. In germline, CDR1 is SGHRS, CDR2 YFSETQ. V trimming: 4 bases; J trimming: 1 base; junction bases outside the gene matches: 6. CDR3 residues: CASSGTGTGNTEAFF. In DNA, the CDR3 is TGCGCCAGCAGCGGCACCGGGACAGGGAACACTGAAGCTTTCTTT.

The rearrangement joins TRBV7-9 to TRBJ2-7; D is undetermined. CDR1 and CDR2 (germline): SEHNR, FQNEAQ (reference sequence). The CDR3 loop spans 13 amino acids. V gave up 1 base and J gave up 0 bases, with 4 bases separating them. The CDR3 DNA reads as TGTGCCAGCAGCTTAGACGTCTCCTACGAGCAGTACTTC. It encodes CASSLDVSYEQYF.

V gene TRBV20-1 combines with J gene TRBJ2-7; D may be TRBD1 (5 bases). The germline V gene encodes CDR1 DFQATT and CDR2 SNEGSKA (reference sequence). The germline V and J ends were trimmed by 6 bases and 2 bases, with 11 bases remaining between them. The CDR3 covers 12 residues. This CDR3 is CSAKQATYEQYF. The CDR3 nucleotides are TGCAGTGCAAAACAGGCCACCTACGAGCAGTACTTC.

This chain uses TRBV4-1 with TRBJ2-1; D might be TRBD1 or TRBD2, each matching 7 bases. Germline V lookup: CDR1 MGHRA, CDR2 YSYEKL. The V end lost 3 bases, the J end lost 1 base, and 16 bases lay between the germline ends. This CDR3 is 17 amino acids long. The CDR3 region is CASSHIGQGGSYNEQFF. The DNA for the CDR3 is TGCGCCAGCAGCCACATAGGGCAGGGGGGGTCCTACAATGAGCAGTTCTTC.

The table lists this clonotype with many counts. J is TRBJ2-6 and V is TRBV2; D unclear. The CDR3 spans 15 residues. CDR1 is SNHLY and CDR2 is FYNNEI in the germline V gene. With 6 bases removed from V and 2 bases from J, the gap between germline ends came to 11 bases. The CDR3 sequence: CASRFDLAGANVLTF. CDR3 DNA sequence: TGTGCCAGCAGATTCGACCTTGCTGGGGCCAACGTCCTGACTTTC.

This clonotype was seen a handful of times. The chain combines TRBV18 with TRBJ2-1, with D unresolved. Trimming took off 6 bases at V and 5 bases at J, with 17 bases between the two ends. The length of the CDR3 is 15 residues. The germline CDR1 and CDR2 sequences are KGHSH and LQKENI. In DNA, the CDR3 is TGTGCCAGCTCTCAGAACGTGGGTGGGCACAATGAGCAGTTCTTC. The encoded protein is CASSQNVGGHNEQFF.

The rearrangement links TRBV15 to TRBJ2-3; the D gene is possibly TRBD1 (6 bases). V was clipped by 0 bases and J by 2 bases, with 18 bases between them. Germline V CDR1 and CDR2: LNHNV, YYDKDF (reference sequence). The length of the CDR3 is 18 residues. The CDR3: CATSRDWLGRGATDTQYF. The CDR3, as DNA: TGTGCCACCAGCAGAGATTGGCTGGGCAGGGGCGCCACAGATACGCAGTATTTT. The variable domain in full, completed from reference TRBV15 and TRBJ2-3, reads DAMVIQNPRYQVTQFGKPVTLSCSQTLNHNVMYWYQQKSSQAPKLLFHYYDKDFNNEADTPDNFQSRRPNTSFCFLDIRSPGLGDTAMYLCATSRDWLGRGATDTQYFGPGTRLTVL.

This clonotype appeared a few times. The chain is built from TRBV7-6 and TRBJ2-5; D is undetermined. The germline gives CDR1 SGHVS, CDR2 FNYEAQ. The CDR3 covers 8 residues. In DNA, the CDR3 is TGTGCTTCAGAGACCCAGTACTTC. As protein: CASETQYF.

The V gene is TRBV29-1, the J gene TRBJ2-1; no reliable D call. V lost 4 bases to trimming and J lost 0 bases, with 10 bases between them. CDR1 is SQVTM and CDR2 is ANQGSEA in the germline V gene. There are 14 residues in the CDR3. The CDR3 protein is CSVGISGSYNEQFF. CDR3 in DNA: TGCAGCGTTGGTATCTCTGGCTCCTACAATGAGCAGTTCTTC.

This chain uses TRBV4-1 with TRBJ2-4; possible D gene TRBD2, 7 bases. The J call may not be correct, given that the DNA end is closer to TRBJ2-7. Germline CDR1 MGHRA, CDR2 YSYEKL. The CDR3 totals 17 residues. The CDR3 sequence is CASSQEGGPRAYYEQYF. Here the CDR3 DNA reads TGCGCCAGCAGCCAAGAGGGGGGGCCGCGGGCTTACTACGAGCAGTACTTC.

A word on this clonotype: This may be a read error: a much more frequent sequence differs by one nucleotide. The CDR3 reads CAGSLGLAGASSYNEQFF. The CDR3 DNA reads TGTGCCGGCAGTTTGGGACTAGCGGGAGCGAGCTCCTACAATGAGCAGTTCTTC. The chain couples TRBV12-3 or TRBV12-4 to TRBJ2-1; 14 positions match TRBD2. This CDR3 is built from 18 residues.

The V gene is TRBV25-1, the J gene TRBJ2-2; the D is unclear. The CDR3 consists of 14 residues. Per germline, CDR1 MGHDK and CDR2 SYGVNS. V shed 3 bases and J shed 5 bases, with 10 bases lying between them. The CDR3 here is CASSDGPWTGELFF. For the CDR3, the DNA is TGTGCCAGCAGTGATGGGCCCTGGACCGGGGAGCTGTTTTTT.

This clonotype showed up just a few times. The gene calls are TRBV12-3 or TRBV12-4 and TRBJ1-1; 10 positions match TRBD1. With 6 bases clipped from V and 10 bases from J, the junction kept 2 bases outside the gene matches. CDR3 length equals 11 residues. CDR3 bases: TGTGCCAGCAGCTGGGACAGGGGAGCTTTCTTT. Its protein product is CASSWDRGAFF.

The rearrangement links TRBV6-1 to TRBJ1-5; D is undetermined. V was pared by 6 bases and J by 1 base, with 16 bases between. CDR1 MNHNS and CDR2 SASEGT come from the germline V gene. The CDR3 has 16 amino acids. The CDR3 bases are TGTGCCAGCAGCGATCTTGAGTTGGGGAGCAATCAGCCCCAGCATTTT. Amino acids: CASSDLELGSNQPQHF.

Comment on this clonotype: Being one base from a much bigger clone, this may be a read error. The chain recombines TRBV19 with TRBJ2-5; D is unresolved. V dropped 1 base and J dropped 11 bases, with 20 bases sitting between them. The CDR3 is 15 amino acids. Germline lookup yields CDR1 LNHDA and CDR2 SQIVND (reference sequence). CDR3 DNA: TGTGCCAGTAGTATAGGTCCGCCAGAACTCAATGAGCAGTACTTC. This gives the protein CASSIGPPELNEQYF.